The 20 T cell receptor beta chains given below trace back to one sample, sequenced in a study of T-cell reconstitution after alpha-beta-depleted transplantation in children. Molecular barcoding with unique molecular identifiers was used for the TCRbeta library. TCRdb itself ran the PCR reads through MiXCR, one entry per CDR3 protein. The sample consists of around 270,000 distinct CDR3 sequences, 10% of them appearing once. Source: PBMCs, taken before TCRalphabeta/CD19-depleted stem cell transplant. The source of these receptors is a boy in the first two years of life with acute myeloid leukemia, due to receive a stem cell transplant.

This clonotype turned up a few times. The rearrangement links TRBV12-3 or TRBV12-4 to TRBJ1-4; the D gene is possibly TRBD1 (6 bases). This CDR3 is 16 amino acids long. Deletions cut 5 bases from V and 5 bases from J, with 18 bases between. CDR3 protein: CASSGYDRLGNEKLFF. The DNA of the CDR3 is TGTGCCAGCAGTGGATACGACAGGCTGGGGAATGAAAAACTGTTTTTT.

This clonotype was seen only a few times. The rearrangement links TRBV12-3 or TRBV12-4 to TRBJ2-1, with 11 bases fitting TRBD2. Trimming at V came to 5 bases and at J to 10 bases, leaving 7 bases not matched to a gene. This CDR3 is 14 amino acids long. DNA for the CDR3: TGTGCCAGCAGTCTTAGCGGGGGGGCCCGGGAGCAGTTCTTC. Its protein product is CASSLSGGAREQFF.

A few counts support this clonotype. The CDR3 nucleotides read TGTGCCAGCAGGCTAGCGGGAGTAGGGAATGAGCAGTTCTTC. Its translation: CASRLAGVGNEQFF. The chain recombines TRBV12-3 or TRBV12-4 with TRBJ2-1; the match to TRBD2 covers 10 bases. The CDR3 runs to 14 residues. The junction had 6 bases not matched to a gene; V was cut back by 6 bases and J by 7 bases.

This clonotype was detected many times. CDR3: CASSLLAGQEQFF. The CDR3, as DNA: TGCGCCAGCAGCTTACTGGCGGGTCAAGAGCAGTTCTTC. This rearrangement joins TRBV5-1 to TRBJ2-1; D is possibly TRBD2 (5 bases). This CDR3 has 13 amino acids. Germline-derived CDR1 and CDR2 are SGHRS and YFSETQ. V lost 2 bases and J lost 10, with 13 bases in between.

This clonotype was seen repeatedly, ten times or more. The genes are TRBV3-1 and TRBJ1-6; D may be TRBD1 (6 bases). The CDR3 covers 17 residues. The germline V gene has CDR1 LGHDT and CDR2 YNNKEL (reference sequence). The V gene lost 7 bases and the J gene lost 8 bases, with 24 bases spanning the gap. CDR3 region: CASKVSLWQGSDSPLHF. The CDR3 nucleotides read TGTGCCAGCAAAGTTAGCTTGTGGCAGGGGTCGGATTCACCCCTCCACTTT. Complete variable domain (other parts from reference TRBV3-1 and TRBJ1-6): DTAVSQTPKYLVTQMGNDKSIKCEQNLGHDTMYWYKQDSKKFLKIMFSYNNKELIINETVPNRFSPKSPDKAHLNLHINSLELGDSAVYFCASKVSLWQGSDSPLHFGNGTRLTVT.

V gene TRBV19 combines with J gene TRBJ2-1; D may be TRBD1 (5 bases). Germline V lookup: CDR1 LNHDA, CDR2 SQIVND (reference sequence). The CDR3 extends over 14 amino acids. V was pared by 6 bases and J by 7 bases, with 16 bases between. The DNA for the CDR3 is TGTGCCAGTAGCCTCCTTGACAGAATGAATGAGCAGTTCTTC. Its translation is CASSLLDRMNEQFF.

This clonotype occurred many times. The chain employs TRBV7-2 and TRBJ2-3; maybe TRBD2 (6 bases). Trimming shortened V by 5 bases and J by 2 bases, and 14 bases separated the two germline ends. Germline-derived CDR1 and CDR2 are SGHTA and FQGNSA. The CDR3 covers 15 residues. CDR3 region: CASSPPGLFTDTQYF. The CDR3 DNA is TGTGCCAGCAGCCCTCCGGGACTTTTCACAGATACGCAGTATTTT.

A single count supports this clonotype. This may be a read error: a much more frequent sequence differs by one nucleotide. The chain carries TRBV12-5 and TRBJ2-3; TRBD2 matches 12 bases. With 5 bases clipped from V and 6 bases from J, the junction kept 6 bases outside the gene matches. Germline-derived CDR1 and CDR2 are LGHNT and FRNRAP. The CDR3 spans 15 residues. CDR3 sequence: CASGRLAGVSDTQYF. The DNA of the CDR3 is TGTGCTAGTGGTCGACTAGCGGGAGTTTCGGATACGCAGTATTTT.

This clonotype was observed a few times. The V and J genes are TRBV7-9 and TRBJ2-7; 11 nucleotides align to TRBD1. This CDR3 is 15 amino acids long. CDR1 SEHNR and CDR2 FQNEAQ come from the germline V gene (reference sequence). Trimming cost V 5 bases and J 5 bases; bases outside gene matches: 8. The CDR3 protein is CASSRWTGGRDEQYF. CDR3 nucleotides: TGTGCCAGCAGCCGTTGGACAGGGGGCCGTGACGAGCAGTACTTC.

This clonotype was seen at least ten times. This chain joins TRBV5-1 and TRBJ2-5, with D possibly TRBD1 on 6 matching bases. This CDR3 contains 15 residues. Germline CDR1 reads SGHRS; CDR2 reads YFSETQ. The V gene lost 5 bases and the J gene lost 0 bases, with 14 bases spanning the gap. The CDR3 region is CASRIQTGDQETQYF. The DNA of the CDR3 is TGCGCCAGCAGAATCCAGACAGGAGACCAAGAGACCCAGTACTTC. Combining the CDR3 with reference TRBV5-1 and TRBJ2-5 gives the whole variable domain KAGVTQTPRYLIKTRGQQVTLSCSPISGHRSVSWYQQTPGQGLQFLFEYFSETQRNKGNFPGRFSGRQFSNSRSEMNVSTLELGDSALYLCASRIQTGDQETQYFGPGTRLLVL.

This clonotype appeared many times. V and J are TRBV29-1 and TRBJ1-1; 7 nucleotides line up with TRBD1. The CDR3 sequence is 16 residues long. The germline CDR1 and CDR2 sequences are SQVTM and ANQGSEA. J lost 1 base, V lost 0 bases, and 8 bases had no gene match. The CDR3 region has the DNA TGCAGCGTTGAAGATAGATGGGGGACAGCGAACACTGAAGCTTTCTTT. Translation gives CSVEDRWGTANTEAFF.

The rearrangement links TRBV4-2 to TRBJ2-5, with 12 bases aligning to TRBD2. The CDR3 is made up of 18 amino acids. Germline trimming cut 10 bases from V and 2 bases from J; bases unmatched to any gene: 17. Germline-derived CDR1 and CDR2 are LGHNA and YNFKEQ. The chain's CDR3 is CAMSPDSLAGGRQETQYF. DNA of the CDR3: TGTGCCATGAGCCCCGATTCCCTAGCGGGGGGGCGGCAAGAGACCCAGTACTTC.

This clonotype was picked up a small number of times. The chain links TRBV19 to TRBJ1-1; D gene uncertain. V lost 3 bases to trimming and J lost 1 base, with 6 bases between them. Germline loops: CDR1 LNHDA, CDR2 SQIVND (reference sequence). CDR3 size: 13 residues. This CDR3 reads CASSIVPNTEAFF. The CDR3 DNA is TGTGCCAGTAGTATCGTGCCGAACACTGAAGCTTTCTTT.

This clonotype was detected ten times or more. CDR3: CASSLTGGAYNEQFF. The CDR3 DNA is TGTGCCAGCAGTTTGACAGGGGGCGCGTACAATGAGCAGTTCTTC. The chain uses TRBV27 and TRBJ2-1; TRBD1 agrees at 10 bases. The CDR3 runs to 15 residues. The V gene's germline CDR1 is MNHEY and CDR2 SMNVEV (reference sequence). The ends lost 3 bases at V and 4 bases at J; junction bases unmatched: 3.

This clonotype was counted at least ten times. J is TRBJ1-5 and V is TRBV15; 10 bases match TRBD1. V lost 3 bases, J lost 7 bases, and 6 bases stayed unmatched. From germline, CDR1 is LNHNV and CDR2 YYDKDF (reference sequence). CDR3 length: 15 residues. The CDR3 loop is CATSSDGTGVQPQHF. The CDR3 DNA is TGTGCCACCAGCAGTGATGGGACAGGGGTCCAGCCCCAGCATTTT.

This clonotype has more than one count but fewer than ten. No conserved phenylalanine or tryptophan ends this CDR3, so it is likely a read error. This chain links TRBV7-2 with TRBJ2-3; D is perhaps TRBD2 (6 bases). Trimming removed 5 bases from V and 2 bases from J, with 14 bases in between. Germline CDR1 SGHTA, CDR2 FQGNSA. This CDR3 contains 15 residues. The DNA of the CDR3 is TGTGCCAGCAGCCCGAGGGGCGGGGTCACAGATACGCAGTATTCT. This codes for CASSPRGGVTDTQYS.

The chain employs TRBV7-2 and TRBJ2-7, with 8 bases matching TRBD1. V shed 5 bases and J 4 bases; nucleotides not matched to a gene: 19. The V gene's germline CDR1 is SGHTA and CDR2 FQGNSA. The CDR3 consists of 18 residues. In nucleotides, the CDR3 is TGTGCCAGCAGCAGACCCCAAGACAGGACAGGGTCTTCTTACGAGCAGTACTTC. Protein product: CASSRPQDRTGSSYEQYF.

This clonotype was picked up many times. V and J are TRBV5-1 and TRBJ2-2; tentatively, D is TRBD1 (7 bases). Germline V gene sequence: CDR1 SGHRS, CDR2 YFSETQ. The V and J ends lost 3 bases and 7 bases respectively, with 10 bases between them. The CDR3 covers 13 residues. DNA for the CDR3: TGCGCCAGCAGCTACAGGGGACTCGGGGAGCTGTTTTTT. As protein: CASSYRGLGELFF.

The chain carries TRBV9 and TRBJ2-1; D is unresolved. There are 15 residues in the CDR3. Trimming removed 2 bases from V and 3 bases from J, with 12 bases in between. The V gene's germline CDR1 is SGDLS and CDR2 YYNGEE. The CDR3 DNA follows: TGTGCCAGCAGCGTCGACCCCAGGCGCTACAATGAGCAGTTCTTC. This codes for CASSVDPRRYNEQFF.

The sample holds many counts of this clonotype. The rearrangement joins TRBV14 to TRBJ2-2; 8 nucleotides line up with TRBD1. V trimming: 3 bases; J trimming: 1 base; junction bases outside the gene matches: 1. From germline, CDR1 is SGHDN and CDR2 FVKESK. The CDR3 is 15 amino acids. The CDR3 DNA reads TGTGCCAGCAGCCACGGACAGGGGAACACCGGGGAGCTGTTTTTT. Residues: CASSHGQGNTGELFF.